This TCR beta chain was identified in a study of beta chain features in type 1 diabetes. Points from the study as a whole: Unsettled here was the matter of whether HLA type influences TCRB rearrangement.

In germline, CDR1 is SGDLS, CDR2 YYNGEE. V lost 2 bases and J lost 2, with 8 bases in between. The CDR3 runs to 13 residues. TCRB transcripts that were expressed got sequenced, as all of the isolated RNA had been reverse transcribed. This table comes from immunoSEQ multiplex PCR, and its TCRdb copy is limited to in-frame clones, with some not included. The data show roughly 500,000 clones, with about 29% seen just once and around 0.065% held by the top ten. Sorted populations all had greater than 95% purity. As regards this clone: Its antigen is currently unknown.

The source material was naive CD4+ T cells from blood. The TCR sequence derives from a man between 18 and 29 years old in good health. The V gene is TRBV9, the J gene TRBJ2-7; D gene unclear. The CDR3, as DNA: TGTGCCAGCAGCGTTGGCATCACCTACGAGCAGTACTTC. It yields the protein CASSVGITYEQYF.